The next 7 T cell receptor beta chains were all read from a single sample in a study of CD8 T cells in Susac syndrome. cDNA came from about 0.46 to 1 ug RNA primed by random hexamers. Each CDR3 protein is one row after TCRdb ran MiXCR on the immunoSEQ multiplex PCR reads. The repertoire holds some 210,000 distinct CDR3 sequences, with about 95% as singletons. Sequencing input: CD4+ T cells from PBMCs. Source of these receptors: a human donor with Susac syndrome.

This clonotype was detected once. The rearrangement joins TRBV4-1 to TRBJ1-6; D uncertain. Trimming left V 2 bases short and J 7 bases short, with 6 bases between. CDR1 and CDR2 (germline): MGHRA, YSYEKL. The CDR3 is 13 amino acids. The CDR3 DNA sequence: TGCGCCAGCAGCCAACGCAGCAATTCACCCCTCCACTTT. The encoded protein is CASSQRSNSPLHF.

This chain joins TRBV5-1 and TRBJ2-1; no reliable D call. This CDR3 is 15 amino acids long. Germline V gene sequence: CDR1 SGHRS, CDR2 YFSETQ. Trimming pared 4 bases from V and 0 bases from J, leaving 11 bases between. The DNA for the CDR3 is TGCGCCAGCAGCGGCTCCCTTAGCTCCTACAATGAGCAGTTCTTC. Translating it yields CASSGSLSSYNEQFF.

The J gene is TRBJ2-3, the V gene TRBV7-6; 7 bases align to TRBD1. After removal of 5 bases from V and 5 bases from J, the junction contained 13 bases not matched to a gene. This CDR3 is 16 amino acids long. Per germline, CDR1 SGHVS and CDR2 FNYEAQ. The CDR3 here is CASSKSSRQGIDTQYF. The CDR3 bases are TGTGCCAGCAGCAAAAGTAGCAGACAGGGTATAGATACGCAGTATTTT.

The V and J genes are TRBV19 and TRBJ2-7, with 11 bases identical to TRBD2. J was trimmed by 7 bases and V by 11 bases; bases with no gene match: 10. The CDR3 length is 13 residues. Germline V gene lookup returns CDR1 LNHDA and CDR2 SQIVND (reference sequence). The CDR3, as DNA: TGTGCCGCACGACTAGCGGGGAGGCGGGAGCAGTACTTC. Protein product: CAARLAGRREQYF.

J is TRBJ2-1 and V is TRBV10-1, with D hard to call. The CDR3 runs 14 residues. Trimming took off 6 bases at V and 0 bases at J, with 9 bases between the two ends. Germline CDR1 reads WNHNN; CDR2 reads SYGVQD (reference sequence). CDR3 amino acids: CASSPWGSYNEQFF. For the CDR3, the DNA is TGCGCCAGCAGCCCCTGGGGCTCCTACAATGAGCAGTTCTTC.

The CDR3 nucleotides read TGTGCCTGGGGTGGCAGGGGCAGCACTAGCACAGATACGCAGTATTTT. Its translation: CAWGGRGSTSTDTQYF. V usage is TRBV30 and J usage is TRBJ2-3, with TRBD1 as a possible D gene (6 bases). The CDR3 covers 16 residues. V shed 5 bases and J shed 0 bases, with 18 bases lying between them. From germline, CDR1 is GTSNPN and CDR2 SVGIG (reference sequence). The whole variable domain, filled in from reference TRBV30 and TRBJ2-3, reads SQTIHQWPATLVQPVGSPLSLECTVEGTSNPNLYWYRQAAGRGLQLLFYSVGIGQISSEVPQNLSASRPQDRQFILSSKKLLLSDSGFYLCAWGGRGSTSTDTQYFGPGTRLTVL.

The chain is built from TRBV28 and TRBJ2-3, with TRBD2 matching 7 bases. Germline V CDR1 and CDR2: MDHEN, SYDVKM. CDR3 length: 15 amino acids. With V trimmed by 6 bases and J by 2 bases, 8 bases remained unmatched. The DNA of the CDR3 is TGTGCCAGCAGCACTCACGGGGGGACCACAGATACGCAGTATTTT. It yields the protein CASSTHGGTTDTQYF.